This T cell receptor (beta chain) was retrieved from a study of T-cell reconstitution after alpha-beta-depleted transplantation in children. Study outcomes and limitations: Reported findings indicate that, about two months after transplant, alpha-beta T cells came from several hundred expanded clones, which were derived from non-depleted graft cells. Some patients' high day-60 TCRbeta diversity was traced to surviving recipient T cells and thymic progenitors. Newly generated T cells supplied most T-cell counts and diversity one year post-transplant.

The CDR3 length is 18 residues. V gave up 4 bases and J gave up 0 bases; unmatched junction bases: 9. Germline V gene data show CDR1 as KGHSH and CDR2 as LQKENI. In its sample, this clonotype was seen a few times. Antigen unknown. Preparation of the TCRbeta library used unique molecular identifiers. TCRdb called the PCR reads again in MiXCR, with one record for every CDR3 protein. The sample has around 580,000 distinct CDR3 sequences; more than 20% are singletons. Sample: PBMCs, mostly from graft donor cells, taken 360 days after TCRalphabeta/CD19-depleted stem cell transplant. The J gene is TRBJ2-3, the V gene TRBV18; 11 bases agree with TRBD2. The source is a boy younger than two who had a stem cell transplant for acute myeloid leukemia, so the T cells may come from the graft donor. The CDR3 nucleotides read TGTGCCAGCTCACGAACTAGCGGGGGATCACAAAGCACAGATACGCAGTATTTT. Amino acids: CASSRTSGGSQSTDTQYF.